This TCR beta chain was obtained from a study of T cell repertoires in cytomegalovirus infection (dated by TCRdb to about 2019). Broadly, across the study: Donor HLA type was relevant to the analysis, because carriage of CMV infection together with the matching HLA type was indicated by public TCR beta signatures.

A remark on this clonotype: Its antigen specificity is not known. It has no much larger one-base neighbor in the sample; base qualities were not kept.

The sequencer was an Illumina HiSeq 1500. TCRdb handled the public reads itself, with Q25 trimming in fastp and clone calling in MiXCR, and kept productive beta chains. Duplicate CDR3 protein sequences are folded into a single record with the most common DNA and genes. The sample table shows 160,000 or so distinct CDR3 sequences, and 17% are seen once. The ten largest clones take up about 19% of the sample. According to the germline V gene, CDR1 reads SGHTA and CDR2 reads FQGNSA. From V the trimming removes 5 bases and from J it removes 4 bases, while the gene matches leave 4 bases of the junction unaccounted for. Inclusive of the bounding cysteine and phenylalanine, the CDR3 is 13 residues long. Left in the record is the CDR3 DNA by itself, 39 bases read in frame from the first base. Paper-wide results and their limitations: Cumulative frequency of public TCR beta family members discriminated carriers of CMV infection plus the relevant HLA type in this cohort and an independent approximately 350-donor cohort. The ex vivo response was dominated by HLA-C-restricted CMV-specific TCR beta clonotypes, and the single most frequent clonotype in two of eight donors was supplied by these HLA-C-restricted clonotypes.

The sequenced sample was CD8+ T cells from PBMCs. The TCR comes from a human donor in good health (CMV status not recorded). Some clones in this sample may be carry-over from other donors' samples. This sequence uses TRBV7-2 and TRBJ1-1; a stretch of 7 junction bases matches TRBD1. The CDR3 reads as follows: CASSLGTATEAFF. The sequenced DNA: TGTGCCAGCAGCCTCGGGACAGCCACTGAAGCTTTCTTT.